This section outlines one T cell receptor beta chain sequence together with its context. Per the authors' pipeline: Reference gene primer amplification gave estimated nucleated cell counts. TCRdb keeps only in-frame clones here, not all; method: immunoSEQ multiplex PCR. V, J and clone size were drawn from that table, and D and trimming were deduced from the DNA. The repertoire holds some 95,000 clones, with about 78% as singletons. The record originates from a study of blood T cell repertoires in COVID-19. For the study at large: Sites in the United States, Italy and Spain provided acute and convalescent COVID-19 samples. PBMCs, B-cell-depleted T cells, or T cells were the source of the cDNA or gDNA that made up the material.

Unmatched junction bases numbered 9, after V lost 5 bases and J lost 0 bases. Germline V lookup: CDR1 SGHTA, CDR2 FQGNSA. This CDR3 is 18 amino acids long. Specimen: peripheral blood. The TCR was taken from a man over 45 who had recovered from COVID-19. The chain couples TRBV7-2 to TRBJ2-3; 12 positions agree with TRBD2. DNA for the CDR3: TGTGCCAGCAGCCGTCGGACTAGCGGGATCCCTAGCACAGATACGCAGTATTTT. It translates to CASSRRTSGIPSTDTQYF.